These 32 T cell receptor beta chains came from one sample sequenced in a study of blood T cell repertoires in COVID-19. Some clones are missing from TCRdb's copy, which holds only in-frame ones; the method was immunoSEQ multiplex PCR. This sample has about 190,000 clones, with around 86% found just once. Material for sequencing was peripheral blood. Receptors originate from a woman aged 25 to 45 with active or convalescent COVID-19.

The chain carries TRBV2 and TRBJ1-6; D gene ambiguous. From germline, CDR1 is SNHLY and CDR2 FYNNEI. V was pared by 4 bases and J by 7 bases, with 14 bases between. The length of the CDR3 is 15 residues. The CDR3 sequence: CASSAGWTANSPLHF. In DNA, the CDR3 is TGTGCCAGCAGTGCGGGTTGGACTGCAAATTCACCCCTCCACTTT.

The rearrangement uses TRBV20-1 and TRBJ2-7; D is uncertain. In germline, CDR1 is DFQATT, CDR2 SNEGSKA (reference sequence). V was pared by 6 bases and J by 3 bases, with 18 bases between. This CDR3 contains 14 residues. The CDR3 spells CSASLGSSLYEQYF. DNA of the CDR3: TGCAGTGCCAGTCTGGGCAGTTCCCTCTACGAGCAGTACTTC.

The gene calls are TRBV19 and TRBJ1-1, with D uncertain. V lost 5 bases and J 1 base, leaving 5 bases between the germline ends. This CDR3 spans 12 amino acids. Germline V gives CDR1 LNHDA, CDR2 SQIVND (reference sequence). The CDR3 here is CASSYRNTEAFF. The CDR3 DNA follows: TGTGCCAGTAGTTACAGGAACACTGAAGCTTTCTTT.

The V gene is TRBV19, the J gene TRBJ2-3; 9 nucleotides align to TRBD2. CDR3 length: 14 residues. The germline V gene has CDR1 LNHDA and CDR2 SQIVND (reference sequence). The ends lost 7 bases at V and 1 base at J; junction bases unmatched: 3. CDR3 DNA: TGTGCCAGTACCCAGCGGGAGGGCACAGATACGCAGTATTTT. Its protein product is CASTQREGTDTQYF.

This rearrangement joins TRBV5-5 to TRBJ2-7, with 7 bases matching TRBD1. V gave up 4 bases and J gave up 2 bases; unmatched junction bases: 6. Germline CDR1 and CDR2: SGHKS and YYEKEE (reference sequence). This CDR3 is built from 14 residues. The CDR3, as DNA: TGTGCCAGCAGCCCCGACAGGGACCCCTACGAGCAGTACTTC. It specifies CASSPDRDPYEQYF.

V gene TRBV11-2 combines with J gene TRBJ2-7; TRBD1 aligns across 8 bases. Germline V gene sequence: CDR1 SGHAT, CDR2 FQNNGV. This CDR3 has 15 amino acids. The V gene end was trimmed by 5 bases and the J gene end by 4 bases; junction bases not matched to a gene: 10. The CDR3 is CASSTGAGGVYEQYF. The DNA of the CDR3 is TGTGCCAGCAGCACTGGGGCAGGGGGCGTTTACGAGCAGTACTTC.

The V gene is TRBV5-4, the J gene TRBJ2-1; tentative D call: TRBD1 (6 bases). The V end was cut by 5 bases, the J end by 0 bases, with 15 bases between. Germline V gives CDR1 SGHNT, CDR2 YYREEE (reference sequence). This CDR3 is built from 16 residues. The CDR3: CASRTGHSTSYNEQFF. As DNA, the CDR3 is TGTGCCAGCAGAACGGGACACTCTACCTCCTACAATGAGCAGTTCTTC.

This sequence joins TRBV11-2 and TRBJ2-7; 8 bases are shared with TRBD2. The CDR3 consists of 16 residues. V lost 1 base to trimming and J lost 2 bases; unmatched junction nucleotides: 7. CDR1 is SGHAT and CDR2 is FQNNGV in the germline V gene. DNA of the CDR3: TGTGCCAGCAGCTTAGGAGGCGGGGGGAACCCCTACGAGCAGTACTTC. This sequence encodes CASSLGGGGNPYEQYF.

CDR3 DNA sequence: TGCGCCAGCAGCGTAATTGGACAGGGGGCTAATTTGTTTACAGATACGCAGTATTTT. It specifies CASSVIGQGANLFTDTQYF. The V and J genes are TRBV5-1 and TRBJ2-3; the match to TRBD1 covers 11 bases. In germline, CDR1 is SGHRS, CDR2 YFSETQ. This CDR3 contains 19 residues. Losses at the gene ends were 4 bases for V and 3 bases for J; bases not matched to a gene: 16.

The J gene is TRBJ2-7, the V gene TRBV11-2; D gene uncertain. The V end lost 2 bases, the J end lost 4 bases, and 6 bases lay between the germline ends. Germline V gene lookup returns CDR1 SGHAT and CDR2 FQNNGV. The CDR3 loop spans 12 amino acids. The CDR3 loop is CASSLNPYEQYF. CDR3 nucleotide sequence: TGTGCCAGCAGCTTAAATCCATACGAGCAGTACTTC.

CDR3 residues: CASSLGQGLYEQYF. As DNA, the CDR3 is TGTGCCAGCAGCTTAGGCCAGGGCCTATACGAGCAGTACTTC. The chain has TRBV11-2 and TRBJ2-7; tentative D call: TRBD1 (5 bases). Germline CDR1 is SGHAT and CDR2 is FQNNGV. CDR3 length: 14 amino acids. V lost 1 base and J 4 bases, leaving 11 bases between the germline ends.

V and J are TRBV25-1 and TRBJ1-1; D is possibly TRBD1 (5 bases). The CDR3 is made up of 13 amino acids. Between the trimmed V and J ends, which lost 0 bases and 4 bases, there was a span of 6 bases. Germline loops: CDR1 MGHDK, CDR2 SYGVNS. DNA of the CDR3: TGTGCCAGCAGTGAATACGGGGGCACTGAAGCTTTCTTT. Encoded protein: CASSEYGGTEAFF. Together with reference TRBV25-1 and TRBJ1-1, the CDR3 gives the full variable domain: EADIYQTPRYLVIGTGKKITLECSQTMGHDKMYWYQQDPGMELHLIHYSYGVNSTEKGDLSSESTVSRIRTEHFPLTLESARPSHTSQYLCASSEYGGTEAFFGQGTRLTVV.

The V gene is TRBV30, the J gene TRBJ1-2, with D possibly matching TRBD1 (6 bases). Germline CDR1 and CDR2: GTSNPN and SVGIG (reference sequence). Trimming shortened V by 1 base and J by 5 bases, and 26 bases separated the two germline ends. The CDR3 has 18 residues. The CDR3 spells CAWSGPPGGRPMQYGYTF. As DNA, the CDR3 is TGTGCCTGGAGTGGACCCCCTGGGGGCAGGCCGATGCAGTATGGCTACACCTTC.

The V call is TRBV6-6, the J call TRBJ1-6; TRBD1 aligns across 8 bases. From germline, CDR1 is MNHNY and CDR2 SVGAGI (reference sequence). V dropped 6 bases and J dropped 5; count of bases not matched to a gene: 6. The CDR3 contains 15 residues. The CDR3: CASSSDRGNNSPLHF. The CDR3 bases are TGTGCCAGCAGCTCTGACAGGGGAAATAATTCACCCCTCCACTTT.

Notes on this clone: The sample holds other DNA sequences that translate to the same CDR3. J is TRBJ1-2 and V is TRBV6-5; 10 nucleotides align to TRBD1. The germline CDR1 and CDR2 sequences are MNHEY and SVGAGI. This CDR3 contains 13 residues. V was clipped by 5 bases and J by 4 bases; unmatched bases: 1. The CDR3 DNA reads as TGTGCCAGCAGTCGGGACAGGGGCTATGGCTACACCTTC. Its protein is CASSRDRGYGYTF.

This chain links TRBV4-1 with TRBJ2-5; 11 positions agree with TRBD1. Per the germline V gene, CDR1 is MGHRA and CDR2 is YSYEKL. After removal of 5 bases from V and 2 bases from J, the junction contained 1 base not matched to a gene. The CDR3 is 14 residues long. CDR3 sequence (DNA): TGCGCCAGCAGCTGGGACAGGGGGCAAGAGACCCAGTACTTC. Residues: CASSWDRGQETQYF.

J is TRBJ1-6 and V is TRBV28; D is possibly TRBD1 (5 bases). CDR1 and CDR2 from the germline V gene are MDHEN and SYDVKM. V dropped 7 bases and J dropped 2 bases, with 15 bases sitting between them. CDR3 length: 16 amino acids. In DNA form, the CDR3 reads TGTGCCAGCATAAATAGTCAGGGTACCTATAATTCACCCCTCCACTTT. Amino acid sequence: CASINSQGTYNSPLHF.

The chain recombines TRBV5-4 with TRBJ2-7, with 10 bases lining up with TRBD2. In germline, CDR1 is SGHNT, CDR2 YYREEE (reference sequence). The CDR3 contains 15 residues. The V and J ends lost 6 bases and 2 bases, in that order; junction bases with no gene match: 8. The CDR3 protein is CASTPGLALPYEQYF. For the CDR3, the DNA is TGTGCCAGCACCCCGGGACTAGCGCTACCCTACGAGCAGTACTTC.

The chain employs TRBV6-4 and TRBJ2-3; possibly TRBD2 for D (5 bases). This CDR3 contains 15 residues. CDR1 is MRHNA, CDR2 SNTAGT, per germline. V was pared by 5 bases and J by 5 bases, with 17 bases between. CDR3 protein: CASSNEGFIGDTQYF. CDR3 in DNA: TGTGCCAGCAGTAATGAGGGCTTTATCGGAGATACGCAGTATTTT.

The chain uses TRBV7-9 and TRBJ1-6, with 8 bases fitting TRBD1. The CDR3 sequence is 18 residues long. V shed 3 bases, J shed 0 bases, and the junction held 7 bases outside the gene matches. CDR1 SEHNR and CDR2 FQNEAQ come from the germline V gene (reference sequence). The CDR3, as DNA: TGTGCCAGCAGCTTGGGTCAGGGGGCGAGCTCCTATAATTCACCCCTCCACTTT. Its protein product is CASSLGQGASSYNSPLHF.

The chain carries TRBV12-3 or TRBV12-4 and TRBJ1-1, with D unclear. The ends were cut back, 7 bases at V and 5 bases at J, with 14 bases in the middle. This CDR3 region has 13 residues. The CDR3 region is CASTPTGETEAFF. The CDR3 DNA follows: TGTGCCAGCACTCCGACCGGGGAGACTGAAGCTTTCTTT.

In its sample, this clone was seen once. This sequence joins TRBV6-5 and TRBJ2-4; 11 nucleotides align to TRBD1. J lost 9 bases, V lost 6 bases, and 7 bases had no gene match. Germline V lookup: CDR1 MNHEY, CDR2 SVGAGI. The CDR3 runs to 14 residues. The DNA for the CDR3 is TGTGCCAGCAGCTGGACAGGGGGCGAAAGCATTCAGTACTTC. Amino acid sequence: CASSWTGGESIQYF.

This rearrangement joins TRBV11-2 to TRBJ2-1; 8 bases fit TRBD2. The trim removed 0 bases at V and 0 bases at J, leaving 1 base unmatched. Germline lookup yields CDR1 SGHAT and CDR2 FQNNGV. This CDR3 spans 16 amino acids. The CDR3 region is CASSLEAGGSYNEQFF. CDR3 in DNA: TGTGCCAGCAGCTTAGAGGCGGGGGGCTCCTACAATGAGCAGTTCTTC.

V is TRBV7-9 and J is TRBJ2-3; 7 positions agree with TRBD1. From germline, CDR1 is SEHNR and CDR2 FQNEAQ (reference sequence). The CDR3 runs 15 residues. Losses at the gene ends were 6 bases for V and 9 bases for J; bases not matched to a gene: 15. This CDR3 is CASSWNRQGGSTQYF. In DNA, the CDR3 is TGTGCCAGCAGTTGGAATCGACAGGGCGGCTCCACGCAGTATTTT. The whole variable domain, filled in from reference TRBV7-9 and TRBJ2-3, reads DTGVSQNPRHKITKRGQNVTFRCDPISEHNRLYWYRQTLGQGPEFLTYFQNEAQLEKSRLLSDRFSAERPKGSFSTLEIQRTEQGDSAMYLCASSWNRQGGSTQYFGPGTRLTVL.

This clone was seen a single time. The J gene is TRBJ2-3, the V gene TRBV11-2; TRBD2 agrees at 8 bases. The CDR3 contains 15 residues. V lost 5 bases and J lost 5; bases outside the gene matches: 9. The germline CDR1 and CDR2 sequences are SGHAT and FQNNGV. CDR3 region: CASSTGPGGGDTQYF. The CDR3 region has the DNA TGTGCCAGCAGCACAGGACCGGGAGGGGGAGATACGCAGTATTTT.

J is TRBJ2-3 and V is TRBV19; TRBD1 matches 7 bases. Germline values: CDR1 LNHDA, CDR2 SQIVND (reference sequence). This CDR3 has 15 residues. V shed 5 bases, J shed 0 bases, and the junction held 5 bases outside the gene matches. The CDR3 DNA is TGTGCCAGTAGTGTAACAGGGGATAGCACAGATACGCAGTATTTT. Translating it yields CASSVTGDSTDTQYF.

The V gene is TRBV9, the J gene TRBJ1-5, with TRBD1 as a possible D gene (6 bases). This CDR3 region has 18 residues. Trimming removed 7 bases at V and 5 bases at J, with 28 bases between. Per germline, CDR1 SGDLS and CDR2 YYNGEE. CDR3 loop: CASSPGGGGYSIHQPQHF. The CDR3 nucleotides read TGTGCCAGCTCCCCCGGCGGGGGCGGTTATTCTATCCATCAGCCCCAGCATTTT.

This clone was recorded only once. V usage is TRBV6-4 and J usage is TRBJ2-1; the D gene is possibly TRBD2 (5 bases). V was pared by 2 bases and J by 11 bases, with 13 bases between. The CDR3 contains 13 residues. Germline V lookup: CDR1 MRHNA, CDR2 SNTAGT. CDR3 DNA sequence: TGTGCCAGCAGTGACGAACGAGGGTTGCAGCAGTTCTTC. Translation: CASSDERGLQQFF.

The V gene is TRBV12-3 or TRBV12-4, the J gene TRBJ1-2; D is unclear. Deletions cut 8 bases from V and 1 base from J, with 8 bases between. This CDR3 has 12 residues. The CDR3 is CASSEVNYGYTF. The CDR3 DNA follows: TGTGCCAGCTCTGAGGTTAACTATGGCTACACCTTC.

The chain combines TRBV3-1 (or the pseudogene TRBV3-2) with TRBJ1-2; 7 bases map to TRBD1. Germline lookup yields CDR1 LGHDT and CDR2 YNNKEL (reference sequence). V lost 4 bases, J lost 3 bases, and 8 bases stayed unmatched. CDR3 size: 15 residues. CDR3 amino acids: CASSLSFGTDYGYTF. CDR3 DNA: TGTGCCAGCAGCCTATCTTTCGGGACAGACTATGGCTACACCTTC.

The chain combines TRBV15 with TRBJ2-5; the D gene is possibly TRBD1 (6 bases). Trimming took off 4 bases at V and 2 bases at J, with 14 bases between the two ends. The V gene's germline CDR1 is LNHNV and CDR2 YYDKDF (reference sequence). This CDR3 region has 15 residues. Here the CDR3 reads CATSNRDVGQETQYF. The CDR3 DNA reads TGTGCCACCAGCAACAGGGACGTCGGACAAGAGACCCAGTACTTC.

DNA of the CDR3: TGTGCCAGCAGTTGGGGAGAGGGCAATGAGCAGTTCTTC. This gives the protein CASSWGEGNEQFF. The chain combines TRBV27 with TRBJ2-1; tentatively, D is TRBD2 (5 bases). V gave up 4 bases and J gave up 6 bases, with 10 bases separating them. Germline V lookup: CDR1 MNHEY, CDR2 SMNVEV (reference sequence). The CDR3 length is 13 residues.